The 18 T cell receptor beta chains below come from one sample, sequenced in a study of shared clonotypes between healthy human individuals. Here immunoSEQ multiplex PCR was the method, and the copy in TCRdb shows in-frame clones only, minus some. Of roughly 400,000 clones listed, about 96% are singletons. Sequencing was performed on memory CD8+ T cells sorted from blood. The subset was: CD45RO+ cells pooled with CCR7-negative TemRA cells. These receptors were taken from a young man in good health.

The chain has TRBV5-1 and TRBJ2-3; D possibly matches TRBD1 or TRBD2 (5 bases each). The CDR3 consists of 12 residues. The germline CDR1 and CDR2 sequences are SGHRS and YFSETQ. Trimming took 3 bases from V and 6 from J, leaving 8 bases between them. The CDR3 here is CASSSWGDTQYF. CDR3 nucleotide sequence: TGCGCCAGCAGCTCATGGGGGGATACGCAGTATTTT.

The J gene is TRBJ2-1, the V gene TRBV27, with 11 bases fitting TRBD2. CDR3 length: 13 amino acids. Per the germline V gene, CDR1 is MNHEY and CDR2 is SMNVEV (reference sequence). Germline trimming cut 6 bases from V and 6 bases from J; bases unmatched to any gene: 1. The CDR3 DNA reads TGTGCCAGCAGGGGACTAGCGGCCAATGAGCAGTTCTTC. Translating it yields CASRGLAANEQFF.

The chain has TRBV9 and TRBJ1-1, with 8 bases identical to TRBD1. This CDR3 spans 15 amino acids. The J segment lost 1 base and the V segment lost 0 bases, leaving 2 bases of the junction unmatched. CDR1 is SGDLS, CDR2 YYNGEE, per germline. The DNA of the CDR3 is TGTGCCAGCAGCGTAGGAGGGACAGGGAACACTGAAGCTTTCTTT. Translation: CASSVGGTGNTEAFF.

The CDR3 DNA reads as TGTGCCAGCAGCTTAGGAGTAGCGGACACAGATACGCAGTATTTT. Translated, it gives CASSLGVADTDTQYF. The rearrangement links TRBV7-2 to TRBJ2-3, with D possibly matching TRBD2 (6 bases). The CDR3 sequence is 15 residues long. Trimming cost V 1 base and J 2 bases, with 10 bases left between them. Germline V lookup: CDR1 SGHTA, CDR2 FQGNSA.

The chain's CDR3 is CASSLSLQGQETQYF. CDR3 coding DNA: TGTGCCAGCAGTTTATCTCTACAGGGCCAAGAGACCCAGTACTTC. The rearrangement joins TRBV28 to TRBJ2-5; TRBD1 might be the D (6 bases). Germline loops: CDR1 MDHEN, CDR2 SYDVKM. The CDR3 length is 15 residues. Trimming pared 1 base from V and 1 base from J, leaving 10 bases between.

The chain recombines TRBV25-1 with TRBJ1-5; D not resolved. The CDR3 covers 14 residues. V lost 7 bases and J lost 3, with 13 bases in between. CDR1 is MGHDK, CDR2 SYGVNS, per germline. This CDR3 reads CASKEEHPNQPQHF. CDR3 sequence (DNA): TGTGCCAGCAAGGAGGAGCACCCCAATCAGCCCCAGCATTTT.

The chain has TRBV2 and TRBJ2-3; D not certain. V lost 6 bases to trimming and J lost 6 bases, with 4 bases between them. The CDR3 consists of 10 residues. Per the germline V gene, CDR1 is SNHLY and CDR2 is FYNNEI. CDR3 sequence reads: CASRGDTQYF. CDR3 DNA: TGTGCCAGCAGAGGCGATACGCAGTATTTT. Complete variable domain (other parts from reference TRBV2 and TRBJ2-3): EPEVTQTPSHQVTQMGQEVILRCVPISNHLYFYWYRQILGQKVEFLVSFYNNEISEKSEIFDDQFSVERPDGSNFTLKIRSTKLEDSAMYFCASRGDTQYFGPGTRLTVL.

The chain combines TRBV5-6 with TRBJ1-1; possible D gene TRBD1, 5 bases. This CDR3 is 15 amino acids long. Germline V lookup: CDR1 SGHDT, CDR2 YYEEEE. V lost 0 bases and J lost 0, with 9 bases in between. This CDR3 reads CASSLAGTLNTEAFF. The DNA of the CDR3 is TGTGCCAGCAGCTTGGCCGGGACGTTGAACACTGAAGCTTTCTTT.

Turning to this clone: Other nucleotide sequences from this sample produce the same CDR3. The genes are TRBV28 and TRBJ2-7; 12 bases align to TRBD2. V shed 6 bases, J shed 2 bases, and the junction held 2 bases outside the gene matches. Looked up from germline, CDR1 is MDHEN and CDR2 is SYDVKM. The CDR3 is made up of 14 amino acids. The CDR3 region is CASRLAGGAYEQYF. The CDR3 region has the DNA TGTGCCAGCAGGCTAGCGGGAGGGGCCTACGAGCAGTACTTC.

This chain links TRBV6-5 with TRBJ2-4, with TRBD2 identical over 10 bases. The CDR3 length is 15 residues. V dropped 6 bases and J dropped 8; count of bases not matched to a gene: 10. The germline gives CDR1 MNHEY, CDR2 SVGAGI. The CDR3 nucleotides read TGTGCCAGCAGCCCCAGCGGGAGGGATTCGGACATTCAGTACTTC. Its protein is CASSPSGRDSDIQYF.

The chain carries TRBV19 and TRBJ2-5, with 7 bases identical to TRBD2. Germline V CDR1 and CDR2: LNHDA, SQIVND (reference sequence). V was clipped by 6 bases and J by 3 bases; unmatched bases: 10. The CDR3 spans 15 residues. As DNA, the CDR3 is TGTGCCAGTAGCCAACTACTGGCGGGAGAAGAGACCCAGTACTTC. It encodes CASSQLLAGEETQYF. Full variable domain (outside the CDR3, taken from reference TRBV19 and TRBJ2-5): DGGITQSPKYLFRKEGQNVTLSCEQNLNHDAMYWYRQDPGQGLRLIYYSQIVNDFQKGDIAEGYSVSREKKESFPLTVTSAQKNPTAFYLCASSQLLAGEETQYFGPGTRLLVL.

The chain uses TRBV4-2 and TRBJ2-2; D gene uncertain. Germline CDR1 LGHNA, CDR2 YNFKEQ. The CDR3 sequence is 13 residues long. The V and J ends lost 4 bases and 0 bases respectively, with 3 bases between them. The CDR3 here is CASSPPNTGELFF. CDR3 bases: TGTGCCAGCAGCCCCCCGAACACCGGGGAGCTGTTTTTT.

The CDR3 DNA reads as TGTGCCAGTAGTATAGGGGATGGTGGCTACGAGCAGTACTTC. Protein product: CASSIGDGGYEQYF. This rearrangement joins TRBV19 to TRBJ2-7, with D uncertain. The CDR3 length is 14 residues. The germline V gene has CDR1 LNHDA and CDR2 SQIVND (reference sequence). The germline V and J ends were trimmed by 1 base and 3 bases, with 10 bases remaining between them. Together with reference TRBV19 and TRBJ2-7, the CDR3 gives the full variable domain: DGGITQSPKYLFRKEGQNVTLSCEQNLNHDAMYWYRQDPGQGLRLIYYSQIVNDFQKGDIAEGYSVSREKKESFPLTVTSAQKNPTAFYLCASSIGDGGYEQYFGPGTRLTVT.

V and J are TRBV19 and TRBJ2-1; tentatively, D is TRBD1 (6 bases). Germline CDR1 reads LNHDA; CDR2 reads SQIVND (reference sequence). V was cut by 2 bases and J by 3 bases, with 11 bases left in between. The CDR3 spans 15 residues. The CDR3 DNA is TGTGCCAGTAGTATAACCGGGACAAACTACAATGAGCAGTTCTTC. This encodes CASSITGTNYNEQFF.

The chain joins TRBV5-1 to TRBJ2-7; D is undetermined. Germline lookup yields CDR1 SGHRS and CDR2 YFSETQ. Trimming removed 4 bases from V and 5 bases from J, with 19 bases in between. This CDR3 has 15 amino acids. The CDR3 DNA reads TGCGCCAGCAGCCAAGGCGCATCGGTCGCTGACGAGCAGTACTTC. Residues: CASSQGASVADEQYF.

The chain links TRBV4-1 to TRBJ2-2; TRBD2 aligns across 16 bases. Per the germline V gene, CDR1 is MGHRA and CDR2 is YSYEKL. The CDR3 is made up of 20 amino acids. The V and J ends lost 2 bases and 7 bases, in that order; junction bases with no gene match: 13. CDR3 bases: TGCGCCAGCAGCCAATATCCCCCGGGACTAGCGGGAGGGACTGACGGGGAGCTGTTTTTT. Protein sequence: CASSQYPPGLAGGTDGELFF.

V usage is TRBV7-9 and J usage is TRBJ2-7; 8 bases agree with TRBD1. The CDR3 extends over 14 amino acids. The ends lost 4 bases at V and 0 bases at J; junction bases unmatched: 2. Per the germline V gene, CDR1 is SEHNR and CDR2 is FQNEAQ (reference sequence). This CDR3 is CASSSDRASYEQYF. As DNA, the CDR3 is TGTGCCAGCAGCTCGGACAGGGCCTCCTACGAGCAGTACTTC.

V is TRBV2 and J is TRBJ2-2; D may be TRBD1 (6 bases). Germline assignment: CDR1 SNHLY and CDR2 FYNNEI. V was clipped by 9 bases and J by 5 bases, with 19 bases between them. The CDR3 consists of 15 residues. This CDR3 reads CASKPRGSRTGELFF. The DNA of the CDR3 is TGTGCCAGTAAGCCAAGGGGGAGTAGGACCGGGGAGCTGTTTTTT.